This TCR beta chain was captured in a study of persistence of HIV-infected CD4 T cells. Study as a whole: The sample holds CD4+ T cells responsive to CMV or HIV-1 Gag. Study results and limitations: Antigen-responding cells were enriched for degenerate expanded CDR3beta sequences. Compared with CD3/CD28-stimulated cells, CMV- and Gag-responding cells showed lower TCRbeta richness.

With respect to this clone: Its antigen is not identified.

Sequencing used immunoSEQ version 4 in survey mode. Template was genomic DNA at 10 ng/uL, with up to roughly 1 ug used per sample. Produced via immunoSEQ multiplex PCR; TCRdb's table is partial and in-frame only. In the table there are about 43,000 clones, around 82% of which are singletons. An overlapping HIV-1 Gag peptide pool stimulated these cells at approximately 0.91 ug/peptide/mL. Sorted nonresponding memory CD4+ T cells were CD40L-negative, CD69-negative, CD45RO-high. This specimen was CD4+ T cells sorted from PBMCs after approximately 20-hour stimulation, taken from a patient who received antiretroviral therapy. The clonotype was recovered from an adult man with HIV who was CMV-seropositive.

The CDR3 region is CASSLAGGQGRNEQFF. The CDR3 DNA follows: TGTGCCAGCAGCTTAGCGGGGGGACAGGGTAGAAATGAGCAGTTCTTC. The chain recombines TRBV7-6 with TRBJ2-1, with TRBD1 identical over 9 bases. This CDR3 contains 16 residues. V dropped 0 bases and J dropped 7; count of bases not matched to a gene: 7. Germline-derived CDR1 and CDR2 are SGHVS and FNYEAQ.